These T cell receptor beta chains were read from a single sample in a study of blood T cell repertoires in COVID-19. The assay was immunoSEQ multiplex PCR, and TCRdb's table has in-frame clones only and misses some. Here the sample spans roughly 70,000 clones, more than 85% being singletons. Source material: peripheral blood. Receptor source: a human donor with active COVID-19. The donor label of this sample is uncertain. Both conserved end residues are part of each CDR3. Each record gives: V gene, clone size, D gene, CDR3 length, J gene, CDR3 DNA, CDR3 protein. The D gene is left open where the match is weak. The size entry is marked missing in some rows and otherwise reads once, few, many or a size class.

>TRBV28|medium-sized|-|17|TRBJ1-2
TGTGCCAGCAGTTTGAGGTTTGGGTCGGGGGTAGGCTATGGCTACACCTTC
CASSLRFGSGVGYGYTF
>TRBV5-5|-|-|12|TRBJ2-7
TGTGCCAGCTCACGGCAGGGCTACGAGCAGTACTTC
CASSRQGYEQYF
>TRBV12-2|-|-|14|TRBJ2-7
TGTGCAAGTCGCTCCTCGGGGAGCTCCTACGAGCAGTACTTC
CASRSSGSSYEQYF
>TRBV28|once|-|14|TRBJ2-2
TGTGCCAGCAGTTTGGTAGTAGCGTACGGGGAGCTGTTTTTT
CASSLVVAYGELFF
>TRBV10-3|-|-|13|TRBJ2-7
TGTGCCATCAGTGACCAGGTACACTACGAGCAGTACTTC
CAISDQVHYEQYF
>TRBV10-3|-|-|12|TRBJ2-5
TGTGCCATCAGTGAGCTAGAAGAGACCCAGTACTTC
CAISELEETQYF
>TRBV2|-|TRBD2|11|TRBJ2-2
TGTGCCACCCGGGGGGCCGGGGAGCTGTTTTTT
CATRGAGELFF
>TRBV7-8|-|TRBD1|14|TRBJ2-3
TGTGCCAGCAGCCAGGGGACAGTCACAGATACGCAGTATTTT
CASSQGTVTDTQYF
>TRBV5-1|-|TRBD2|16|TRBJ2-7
TGCGCCAGCACCCCGGGCCCTAGCGGGCCCTCCTACGAGCAGTACTTC
CASTPGPSGPSYEQYF
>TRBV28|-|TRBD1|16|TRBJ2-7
TGTGCCAGCTGTATACAAGCCGGGACAGGGGGATACGAGCAGTACTTC
CASCIQAGTGGYEQYF
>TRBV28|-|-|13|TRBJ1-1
TGTGCCAGCAGCCTTGACAGTAACACTGAAGCTTTCTTT
CASSLDSNTEAFF
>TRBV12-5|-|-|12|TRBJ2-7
TGTGCTAGTGGTTTGAACGGTGACGAGCAGTACTTC
CASGLNGDEQYF
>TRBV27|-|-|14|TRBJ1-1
TGTGCCAGCAGTTCTCCAGGGGTCCGGCCTGAAGCTTTCTTT
CASSSPGVRPEAFF
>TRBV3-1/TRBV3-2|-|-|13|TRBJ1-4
TGTGCCAGCAGCCAAGATCCAGGGGAAAAACTGTTTTTT
CASSQDPGEKLFF
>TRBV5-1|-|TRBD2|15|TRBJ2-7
TGCGCCAGCAGCCCGGGGACTAGCGGGCCCTACGAGCAGTACTTC
CASSPGTSGPYEQYF
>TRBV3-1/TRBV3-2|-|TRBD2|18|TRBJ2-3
TGTGCCAGCAGCCAAGAAGCGGGAGGAGGAGTGGGGGGGGATACGCAGTATTTT
CASSQEAGGGVGGDTQYF
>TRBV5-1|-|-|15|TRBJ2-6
TGCGCCAGCAGCTTGGGGAGCTCTGGGGCCAACGTCCTGACTTTC
CASSLGSSGANVLTF
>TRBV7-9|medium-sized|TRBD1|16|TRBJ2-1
TGTGCCAGCAGGGAACACAGGGGGAGGTCCTACAATGAGCAGTTCTTC
CASREHRGRSYNEQFF
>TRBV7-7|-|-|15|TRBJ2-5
TGTGCCAGCAGCTTAAGGGGGGGGTCCCAAGAGACCCAGTACTTC
CASSLRGGSQETQYF
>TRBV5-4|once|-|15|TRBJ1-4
TGTGCCAGCAGTTATCAGGCCCGGGGGAGTGAAAAACTGTTTTTT
CASSYQARGSEKLFF
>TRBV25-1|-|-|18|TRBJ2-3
TGTGCCAGCAGTGCGATCCGATCAGGGGTCATTAGCACAGATACGCAGTATTTT
CASSAIRSGVISTDTQYF
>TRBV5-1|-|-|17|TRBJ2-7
TGCGCCAGCAGCTTGGAGGGGACCAGGGGCGCGCGCTACGAGCAGTACTTC
CASSLEGTRGARYEQYF
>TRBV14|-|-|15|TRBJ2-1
TGTGCCAGCAGCCCTTCCGGGACTGGCTACAATGAGCAGTTCTTC
CASSPSGTGYNEQFF
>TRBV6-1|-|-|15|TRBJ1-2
TGTGCCAGCAGTGAAGGTGTTACAGGCAACTATGGCTACACCTTC
CASSEGVTGNYGYTF
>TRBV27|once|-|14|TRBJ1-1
TGTGCCAGCAGTTTAGGGAGGATGAACACTGAAGCTTTCTTT
CASSLGRMNTEAFF
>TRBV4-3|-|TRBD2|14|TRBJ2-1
TGCGCCAGCAGCCGGACTAGCGGTAACAATGAGCAGTTCTTC
CASSRTSGNNEQFF
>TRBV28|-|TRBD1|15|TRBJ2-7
TGTGCCAGCAGTCCAGGGGGACCCCCGGCCTACGAGCAGTACTTC
CASSPGGPPAYEQYF
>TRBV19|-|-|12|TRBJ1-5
TGTGCCAGTACCCCAGGGTATCAGCCCCAGCATTTT
CASTPGYQPQHF
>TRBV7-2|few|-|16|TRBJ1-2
TGTGCCAGCAGCTACCGGGGGGGCGTTAGGGGCTATGGCTACACCTTC
CASSYRGGVRGYGYTF